Presented here are 18 T cell receptor beta chains from one specimen sequenced in a study of blood T cell repertoires in COVID-19. Profiling relied on immunoSEQ multiplex PCR, and the TCRdb table lists in-frame clones only, not all of them. The sample holds roughly 140,000 clones; about four fifths are singletons and the top ten take 1.5% to 2%. Sequenced sample: PBMCs or T cells enriched from blood (not recorded which). The receptors come from a woman younger than 30 who had been exposed to COVID-19.

The V and J genes are TRBV7-9 and TRBJ1-5, with 7 bases matching TRBD1. The CDR3 is 18 residues long. V was pared by 6 bases and J by 6 bases, with 20 bases of the junction left unmatched. The germline gives CDR1 SEHNR, CDR2 FQNEAQ (reference sequence). CDR3 protein: CASSSDDREVPRTQPQHF. As DNA, the CDR3 is TGTGCCAGCAGTTCGGACGACAGGGAGGTCCCCCGGACTCAGCCCCAGCATTTT. Full variable domain (missing parts from reference TRBV7-9 and TRBJ1-5): DTGVSQNPRHKITKRGQNVTFRCDPISEHNRLYWYRQTLGQGPEFLTYFQNEAQLEKSRLLSDRFSAERPKGSFSTLEIQRTEQGDSAMYLCASSSDDREVPRTQPQHFGDGTRLSIL.

The chain joins TRBV5-5 to TRBJ2-5; 10 bases fit TRBD1. Losses at the gene ends were 5 bases for V and 7 bases for J; bases not matched to a gene: 11. Germline V CDR1 and CDR2: SGHKS, YYEKEE (reference sequence). This CDR3 contains 15 residues. CDR3 loop: CASSSRTGGAGTQYF. The CDR3 nucleotides read TGTGCCAGCAGTTCTCGGACAGGGGGGGCGGGGACCCAGTACTTC.

The V and J genes are TRBV10-3 and TRBJ2-1; TRBD2 aligns across 16 bases. CDR3 length: 18 residues. Per the germline V gene, CDR1 is ENHRY and CDR2 is SYGVKD. The V segment lost 6 bases and the J segment 7 bases; nucleotides outside the gene matches: 12. CDR3 sequence: CAISDPGLAGGPGNEQFF. The CDR3 DNA reads TGTGCCATCAGCGATCCGGGACTAGCGGGAGGGCCAGGGAATGAGCAGTTCTTC.

The rearrangement uses TRBV12-5 and TRBJ2-2, with unresolved D. The CDR3 has 15 residues. Germline V gives CDR1 LGHNT, CDR2 FRNRAP. The germline V and J ends were trimmed by 6 bases and 0 bases, with 11 bases remaining between them. This CDR3 reads CASGGDTANTGELFF. CDR3 nucleotides: TGTGCTAGTGGCGGCGACACAGCGAACACCGGGGAGCTGTTTTTT.

This chain uses TRBV7-9 with TRBJ1-6, with a tentative D call TRBD1 (6 bases). CDR1 is SEHNR, CDR2 FQNEAQ, per germline (reference sequence). The CDR3 extends over 13 amino acids. Trimming stripped 7 bases from V and 7 bases from J, with 11 bases between. The CDR3 region has the DNA TGTGCCAGCACCCAGGGGTGGAATTCACCCCTCCACTTT. This translates into CASTQGWNSPLHF.

V gene TRBV7-9 combines with J gene TRBJ2-5, with TRBD2 as a possible D gene (7 bases). The CDR3 has 13 residues. Trimming took 6 bases from V and 1 from J, leaving 9 bases between them. Germline assignment: CDR1 SEHNR and CDR2 FQNEAQ (reference sequence). As DNA, the CDR3 is TGTGCCAGCAGACGGGGGGCCCAAGAGACCCAGTACTTC. Encoded protein: CASRRGAQETQYF.

The chain is built from TRBV6-2 or TRBV6-3 and TRBJ2-7; D unresolved. V lost 0 bases and J 2 bases, leaving 8 bases between the germline ends. This CDR3 is built from 14 residues. Germline V CDR1 and CDR2: MNHEY, SVGEGT. The CDR3 nucleotides read TGTGCCAGCAGTTACTCAGCTCTACCCTACGAGCAGTACTTC. Protein product: CASSYSALPYEQYF.

This clone occurred once. The rearrangement joins TRBV19 to TRBJ2-1, with 10 bases identical to TRBD2. V shed 5 bases and J 2 bases; nucleotides not matched to a gene: 3. CDR1 and CDR2 from the germline V gene are LNHDA and SQIVND (reference sequence). The CDR3 loop spans 15 amino acids. CDR3 loop: CASSRTSGAYNEQFF. In DNA, the CDR3 is TGTGCCAGTAGTCGGACTAGCGGAGCCTACAATGAGCAGTTCTTC.

This rearrangement joins TRBV30 to TRBJ1-2, with 9 positions matching TRBD1. The CDR3 extends over 14 amino acids. Trimming at V came to 4 bases and at J to 3 bases, leaving 6 bases not matched to a gene. Germline assignment: CDR1 GTSNPN and CDR2 SVGIG (reference sequence). This CDR3 reads CAWTRTGVDYGYTF. CDR3 DNA sequence: TGTGCCTGGACTCGGACAGGGGTGGACTATGGCTACACCTTC.

V and J are TRBV6-1 and TRBJ1-1; D call uncertain. Germline V gives CDR1 MNHNS, CDR2 SASEGT. The CDR3 sequence is 13 residues long. Trimming removed 1 base from V and 0 bases from J, with 3 bases in between. The DNA for the CDR3 is TGTGCCAGCAGTGAAGTTATGAACACTGAAGCTTTCTTT. Residues: CASSEVMNTEAFF.

This clone has just one count. The gene calls are TRBV12-3 or TRBV12-4 and TRBJ2-2; D gene uncertain. The CDR3 length is 13 residues. V lost 3 bases and J 3 bases, leaving 5 bases between the germline ends. The CDR3 DNA is TGTGCCAGCAGTTTTATAGACACCGGGGAGCTGTTTTTT. Translating gives CASSFIDTGELFF.

This rearrangement joins TRBV7-6 to TRBJ2-3, with TRBD1 identical over 10 bases. The CDR3 loop spans 16 amino acids. The ends lost 5 bases at V and 4 bases at J; junction bases unmatched: 9. CDR1 and CDR2 (germline): SGHVS, FNYEAQ. CDR3 sequence (DNA): TGTGCCAGCAGCCTAGACAGGGGGCAAGAAGCAGATACGCAGTATTTT. This gives the protein CASSLDRGQEADTQYF.

This rearrangement joins TRBV29-1 to TRBJ1-2, with D uncertain. Germline-derived CDR1 and CDR2 are SQVTM and ANQGSEA. The CDR3 runs 14 residues. Trimming pared 2 bases from V and 2 bases from J, leaving 12 bases between. CDR3 sequence: CSVESFGGNYGYTF. DNA of the CDR3: TGCAGCGTTGAATCTTTCGGCGGAAACTATGGCTACACCTTC.

This clone has a single count. CDR3 in DNA: TGTGCCAGCACTTTACCAATGGAGGGCACTGAAGCTTTCTTT. Amino acids: CASTLPMEGTEAFF. The rearrangement joins TRBV6-6 to TRBJ1-1; D unresolved. Trimming left V 7 bases short and J 4 bases short, with 16 bases between. The length of the CDR3 is 14 residues. Germline V lookup: CDR1 MNHNY, CDR2 SVGAGI (reference sequence).

The rearrangement uses TRBV19 and TRBJ2-4; 7 nucleotides line up with TRBD1. Germline CDR1 is LNHDA and CDR2 is SQIVND (reference sequence). The CDR3 totals 16 residues. Trimming took 4 bases from V and 7 from J; bases not matched to a gene: 13. The CDR3 coding sequence is TGTGCCAGTAGTAGAACAGGGGTTCTGTGGGAGAACATTCAGTACTTC. Protein product: CASSRTGVLWENIQYF.

This clone was seen just once. This chain links TRBV7-2 with TRBJ1-1; unclear D gene. The CDR3 sequence is 15 residues long. The germline V gene has CDR1 SGHTA and CDR2 FQGNSA. Between the trimmed V and J ends, which lost 1 base and 1 base, there was a span of 10 bases. The CDR3 DNA sequence: TGTGCCAGCAGCTTAGGATCTGCAGGGAACACTGAAGCTTTCTTT. Its translation: CASSLGSAGNTEAFF. Supplemented by reference TRBV7-2 and TRBJ1-1, the full variable domain reads GAGVSQSPSNKVTEKGKDVELRCDPISGHTALYWYRQSLGQGLEFLIYFQGNSAPDKSGLPSDRFSAERTGGSVSTLTIQRTQQEDSAVYLCASSLGSAGNTEAFFGQGTRLTVV.

The CDR3 DNA follows: TGCGCCAGCAGTGAGTCGAGAAACACTGAAGCTTTCTTT. Amino acid sequence: CASSESRNTEAFF. The rearrangement uses TRBV10-2 and TRBJ1-1; D uncertain. The length of the CDR3 is 13 residues. The V end lost 0 bases, the J end lost 2 bases, and 4 bases lay between the germline ends. Germline V gene data show CDR1 as WSHSY and CDR2 as SAAADI.

The chain's CDR3 is CASSLAVAGVTNEQFF. CDR3 DNA: TGTGCCAGCAGCTTAGCGGTTGCGGGGGTCACAAATGAGCAGTTCTTC. The rearrangement uses TRBV7-8 and TRBJ2-1; 7 bases are a match to TRBD2. CDR1 is SGHVS, CDR2 FQNEAQ, per germline. There are 16 residues in the CDR3. J gave up 7 bases and V 0 bases, and 9 bases lay outside the gene matches.